Below, 8 T cell receptor beta chains from the same sample are listed, as sequenced in a study of T cell changes during pregnancy in multiple sclerosis. The protocol was immunoSEQ multiplex PCR, while the TCRdb copy is restricted to in-frame clones and leaves out a portion. The repertoire has some 80,000 clones, about 94% of them found once; the top ten carry approximately 2.4%. The sample here was peripheral blood, taken in the third trimester of pregnancy. These receptors all come from a female donor with multiple sclerosis, enrolled in a pregnancy study.

The CDR3 loop is CASSIPPGHNYGYTF. The CDR3 DNA is TGTGCCAGTAGTATACCACCGGGACACAACTATGGCTACACCTTC. The genes are TRBV19 and TRBJ1-2; D might be TRBD1 (6 bases). Trimming removed 2 bases from V and 2 bases from J, with 12 bases in between. CDR3 length equals 15 residues. Looked up from germline, CDR1 is LNHDA and CDR2 is SQIVND (reference sequence).

CDR3 protein: CASTTLGHNEQFF. The DNA for the CDR3 is TGTGCCAGTACGACTCTGGGGCACAATGAGCAGTTCTTC. The V call is TRBV19, the J call TRBJ2-1, with a possible D match to TRBD1 (5 bases). Deletions cut 7 bases from V and 5 bases from J, with 12 bases between. The CDR3 consists of 13 residues. In germline, CDR1 is LNHDA, CDR2 SQIVND (reference sequence).

The rearrangement joins TRBV6-1 to TRBJ2-5; tentatively, D is TRBD1 (5 bases). Looked up from germline, CDR1 is MNHNS and CDR2 is SASEGT. Trimming cost V 5 bases and J 3 bases, with 10 bases left between them. This CDR3 has 13 amino acids. DNA of the CDR3: TGTGCCAGCAGTAGGACACCAAAAGAGACCCAGTACTTC. It specifies CASSRTPKETQYF.

The chain couples TRBV7-9 to TRBJ2-7, with a possible D match to TRBD1 (6 bases). The germline V and J ends were trimmed by 8 bases and 1 base, with 9 bases remaining between them. Germline V gene data show CDR1 as SEHNR and CDR2 as FQNEAQ (reference sequence). The CDR3 is 12 residues long. The CDR3 DNA follows: TGTGCCAGCGGGGGCGCTTCCTACGAGCAGTACTTC. Its translation: CASGGASYEQYF.

V and J are TRBV7-2 and TRBJ1-5; 7 bases are shared with TRBD1. The CDR3 consists of 14 residues. Germline V gene lookup returns CDR1 SGHTA and CDR2 FQGNSA. Unmatched junction bases numbered 5, after V lost 6 bases and J lost 3 bases. CDR3 protein: CASSQTGANQPQHF. In DNA form, the CDR3 reads TGTGCCAGCAGTCAAACAGGGGCCAATCAGCCCCAGCATTTT. Filled out from reference TRBV7-2 and TRBJ1-5, the complete variable domain reads GAGVSQSPSNKVTEKGKDVELRCDPISGHTALYWYRQSLGQGLEFLIYFQGNSAPDKSGLPSDRFSAERTGGSVSTLTIQRTQQEDSAVYLCASSQTGANQPQHFGDGTRLSIL.

This chain uses TRBV4-1 with TRBJ2-7; perhaps TRBD2 as D (6 bases). CDR3 length: 16 residues. The germline gives CDR1 MGHRA, CDR2 YSYEKL. The ends were cut back, 4 bases at V and 6 bases at J, with 22 bases in the middle. This chain's CDR3 is CASSPPRGPGWVEQYF. The DNA of the CDR3 is TGCGCCAGCAGCCCCCCGCGGGGTCCAGGCTGGGTCGAGCAGTACTTC.

The sample holds a few counts of this clone. V usage is TRBV9 and J usage is TRBJ1-3; 8 bases align to TRBD1. Trimming took 3 bases from V and 3 from J; bases not matched to a gene: 5. The germline CDR1 and CDR2 sequences are SGDLS and YYNGEE. The CDR3 length is 15 residues. CDR3 amino acids: CASSASGGLGNTIYF. The CDR3 bases are TGTGCCAGCAGCGCTTCAGGGGGCCTTGGAAACACCATATATTTT.

This sequence joins TRBV7-6 and TRBJ2-2, with a weak D call TRBD2 (6 bases). The germline V and J ends were trimmed by 5 bases and 7 bases, with 17 bases remaining between them. Germline CDR1 SGHVS, CDR2 FNYEAQ. CDR3 length equals 15 residues. The CDR3 spells CASSARGGASGELFF. CDR3 DNA sequence: TGTGCCAGCAGCGCTAGAGGCGGGGCGAGCGGGGAGCTGTTTTTT.